One T cell receptor beta chain is described in this entry. Per the germline V gene, CDR1 is MNHEY and CDR2 is SMNVEV (reference sequence). This CDR3 contains 18 residues. The V and J ends lost 5 bases and 2 bases, in that order; junction bases with no gene match: 14. Everyone who took part was roughly 18 to 100 years old, and they came from about 23 US areas. Grouping used clinical history reported by participants in a survey and questionnaire. This sample is part of a study of blood T cell repertoires in COVID-19. The protocol was immunoSEQ multiplex PCR, while the TCRdb copy is restricted to in-frame clones and leaves out a portion. The data contain 200,000 to 250,000 clones, 82% of them singletons.

The sequencing input was PBMCs or T cells enriched from blood (not recorded which). This TCR came from a woman aged 55 to 70 who had recovered from COVID-19. The chain joins TRBV27 to TRBJ2-3, with TRBD1 identical over 9 bases. This CDR3 reads CASSLGTGSREHTDTQYF. For the CDR3, the DNA is TGTGCCAGCAGTCTCGGGACAGGGAGCCGGGAACACACAGATACGCAGTATTTT.